These 21 T cell receptor beta chains originate from one sample sequenced in a study of control samples from healthy donors and cancer patients. TCRdb's table, derived via immunoSEQ multiplex PCR, lists solely in-frame clones and lacks some. The sample has some 170,000 clones, 94% seen once. Sequenced material: PBMCs. The source is a man aged 60 to 75 with colorectal cancer.

The rearrangement joins TRBV10-3 to TRBJ2-1; weak D call: TRBD2 (6 bases). Per the germline V gene, CDR1 is ENHRY and CDR2 is SYGVKD. The CDR3 runs to 11 residues. V was pared by 11 bases and J by 8 bases, with 13 bases between. This chain's CDR3 is CAGGGVDEQFF. Written as DNA, the CDR3 is TGTGCCGGCGGAGGGGTGGATGAGCAGTTCTTC.

This chain links TRBV15 with TRBJ1-4; 8 bases fit TRBD1. The J segment lost 7 bases and the V segment lost 5 bases, leaving 9 bases of the junction unmatched. Per the germline V gene, CDR1 is LNHNV and CDR2 is YYDKDF (reference sequence). This CDR3 contains 15 residues. DNA of the CDR3: TGTGCCACCAGCGGAGGACAGGGAAAATTTGAAAAACTGTTTTTT. Translating gives CATSGGQGKFEKLFF.

This chain joins TRBV24-1 and TRBJ2-3; 15 nucleotides align to TRBD2. CDR1 is KGHDR, CDR2 SFDVKD, per germline. The J segment lost 1 base and the V segment lost 3 bases, leaving 4 bases of the junction unmatched. This CDR3 contains 18 residues. CDR3 protein: CATSDGTSGGPRTDTQYF. The CDR3 nucleotides are TGTGCCACCAGTGATGGGACTAGCGGGGGGCCTCGCACAGATACGCAGTATTTT.

This sequence joins TRBV5-5 and TRBJ2-3; 9 bases are a match to TRBD2. This CDR3 contains 16 residues. J lost 2 bases, V lost 0 bases, and 4 bases had no gene match. Germline-derived CDR1 and CDR2 are SGHKS and YYEKEE (reference sequence). The CDR3 DNA is TGTGCCAGCAGCTTGGTGGCTAGCGGGATCACAGATACGCAGTATTTT. Protein product: CASSLVASGITDTQYF. The full variable domain, its missing parts supplied by reference TRBV5-5 and TRBJ2-3, is DAGVTQSPTHLIKTRGQQVTLRCSPISGHKSVSWYQQVLGQGPQFIFQYYEKEERGRGNFPDRFSARQFPNYSSELNVNALLLGDSALYLCASSLVASGITDTQYFGPGTRLTVL.

The CDR3 spells CASSTGTARGNQPQHF. CDR3 nucleotides: TGTGCCAGTAGTACCGGGACCGCCCGAGGGAATCAGCCCCAGCATTTT. The chain carries TRBV19 and TRBJ1-5; a possible D gene is TRBD1 (5 bases). Between the trimmed V and J ends, which lost 4 bases and 4 bases, there was a span of 17 bases. The V gene's germline CDR1 is LNHDA and CDR2 SQIVND (reference sequence). The CDR3 runs to 16 residues.

The chain combines TRBV5-5 with TRBJ2-5, with no clear D. The germline gives CDR1 SGHKS, CDR2 YYEKEE (reference sequence). This CDR3 spans 16 amino acids. V lost 0 bases and J 0 bases, leaving 12 bases between the germline ends. The CDR3 loop is CASSLGPQGYQETQYF. The CDR3 coding sequence is TGTGCCAGCAGCTTGGGGCCCCAAGGGTACCAAGAGACCCAGTACTTC.

This sequence joins TRBV20-1 and TRBJ2-1; D is perhaps TRBD1 or TRBD2 (5 bases each). Germline V gene lookup returns CDR1 DFQATT and CDR2 SNEGSKA (reference sequence). The CDR3 is 11 residues long. CDR3 region: CSAGSYNEQFF. The CDR3, as DNA: TGCAGCGCAGGGAGCTACAATGAGCAGTTCTTC.

The J gene is TRBJ1-4, the V gene TRBV7-2, with D hard to call. The CDR3 totals 14 residues. V gave up 1 base and J gave up 5 bases, with 8 bases separating them. The V gene's germline CDR1 is SGHTA and CDR2 FQGNSA. In nucleotides, the CDR3 is TGTGCCAGCAGCTTAGGGGGAATAAATGAAAAACTGTTTTTT. This sequence encodes CASSLGGINEKLFF.

This clone was found once. The chain uses TRBV19 and TRBJ1-1; D is perhaps TRBD1 (6 bases). Trimming stripped 6 bases from V and 1 base from J, with 9 bases between. The CDR3 totals 13 residues. CDR1 is LNHDA and CDR2 is SQIVND in the germline V gene (reference sequence). In DNA form, the CDR3 reads TGTGCCAGTAGCAGGGACAAGAACACTGAAGCTTTCTTT. Its protein product is CASSRDKNTEAFF. The full variable domain, its missing parts supplied by reference TRBV19 and TRBJ1-1, is DGGITQSPKYLFRKEGQNVTLSCEQNLNHDAMYWYRQDPGQGLRLIYYSQIVNDFQKGDIAEGYSVSREKKESFPLTVTSAQKNPTAFYLCASSRDKNTEAFFGQGTRLTVV.

This clone was seen just once. This rearrangement joins TRBV7-8 to TRBJ1-5; D might be TRBD1 (5 bases). Germline assignment: CDR1 SGHVS and CDR2 FQNEAQ. This CDR3 region has 14 residues. Trimming removed 6 bases from V and 3 bases from J, with 12 bases in between. The chain's CDR3 is CASSWDVYNQPQHF. CDR3 in DNA: TGTGCCAGCAGTTGGGACGTCTACAATCAGCCCCAGCATTTT. Looking up the rest from reference TRBV7-8 and TRBJ1-5 gives the full variable domain: GAGVSQSPRYKVAKRGQDVALRCDPISGHVSLFWYQQALGQGPEFLTYFQNEAQLDKSGLPSDRFFAERPEGSVSTLKIQRTQQEDSAVYLCASSWDVYNQPQHFGDGTRLSIL.

CDR3 in amino acids: CASSPGKVRDYNEQFF. The CDR3 DNA sequence: TGCGCCAGCAGCCCAGGGAAGGTCAGGGATTACAATGAGCAGTTCTTC. The chain links TRBV4-1 to TRBJ2-1, with D possibly matching TRBD1 (5 bases). In germline, CDR1 is MGHRA, CDR2 YSYEKL. The ends were cut back, 4 bases at V and 4 bases at J, with 17 bases in the middle. The CDR3 extends over 16 amino acids.

This clone was seen a single time. The V gene is TRBV19, the J gene TRBJ2-1; perhaps TRBD1 as D (6 bases). V dropped 6 bases and J dropped 2 bases, with 17 bases sitting between them. CDR1 and CDR2 from the germline V gene are LNHDA and SQIVND (reference sequence). The CDR3 sequence is 16 residues long. The CDR3 nucleotides are TGTGCCAGTAGCTCCCCCCGTGGGGGCGCCTACAATGAGCAGTTCTTC. Encoded protein: CASSSPRGGAYNEQFF.

This rearrangement joins TRBV12-3 or TRBV12-4 to TRBJ1-6, with D perhaps TRBD1 (5 bases). This CDR3 contains 13 residues. The V gene lost 1 base and the J gene lost 7 bases, with 5 bases spanning the gap. CDR3 sequence reads: CASSLGGNSPLHF. CDR3 DNA: TGTGCCAGCAGTTTAGGGGGGAATTCACCCCTCCACTTT.

The rearrangement uses TRBV19 and TRBJ2-2; D unresolved. From germline, CDR1 is LNHDA and CDR2 SQIVND (reference sequence). Trimming shortened V by 3 bases and J by 3 bases, and 8 bases separated the two germline ends. The CDR3 is 14 amino acids. The CDR3 DNA reads TGTGCCAGTAGTATGGCGAGTTACACCGGGGAGCTGTTTTTT. This translates into CASSMASYTGELFF.

The J gene is TRBJ2-3, the V gene TRBV7-9; no reliable D call. The CDR3 covers 16 residues. CDR1 is SEHNR and CDR2 is FQNEAQ in the germline V gene (reference sequence). V lost 1 base and J 6 bases, leaving 17 bases between the germline ends. Written as DNA, the CDR3 is TGTGCCAGCAGCTTAGTATATGACTTCGTGGTTGATACGCAGTATTTT. Its protein product is CASSLVYDFVVDTQYF.

Note on this clone: The same CDR3 can be traced to other DNA sequences in this sample. The rearrangement uses TRBV5-1 and TRBJ1-4; D is unclear. Looked up from germline, CDR1 is SGHRS and CDR2 is YFSETQ. CDR3 size: 14 residues. With 4 bases removed from V and 0 bases from J, the gap between germline ends came to 7 bases. CDR3 bases: TGCGCCAGCAGCCCTGGGACAACTAATGAAAAACTGTTTTTT. Amino acids: CASSPGTTNEKLFF.

The V and J genes are TRBV5-1 and TRBJ1-2; 8 bases agree with TRBD1. V lost 2 bases and J lost 5; bases outside the gene matches: 8. The V gene's germline CDR1 is SGHRS and CDR2 YFSETQ. The CDR3 length is 15 residues. CDR3 DNA sequence: TGCGCCAGCAGCTTAAATACAGGGGGAGGTTATGGCTACACCTTC. It encodes CASSLNTGGGYGYTF.

The rearrangement joins TRBV3-1 (or the pseudogene TRBV3-2) to TRBJ2-7; 8 bases map to TRBD1. This CDR3 is 14 amino acids long. Germline V gene sequence: CDR1 LGHDT, CDR2 YNNKEL (reference sequence). V shed 5 bases, J shed 2 bases, and the junction held 5 bases outside the gene matches. CDR3 coding DNA: TGTGCCAGCAGCGCCGGGACAGGACCCTACGAGCAGTACTTC. This translates into CASSAGTGPYEQYF.

The rearrangement links TRBV19 to TRBJ1-3; possibly TRBD1 for D (5 bases). The germline CDR1 and CDR2 sequences are LNHDA and SQIVND (reference sequence). Trimming removed 3 bases at V and 3 bases at J, with 15 bases between. The CDR3 has 16 residues. CDR3: CASSIFAGTSGNTIYF. In DNA form, the CDR3 reads TGTGCCAGTAGTATTTTCGCGGGGACCAGTGGAAACACCATATATTTT.

The V gene is TRBV4-3, the J gene TRBJ1-4; D perhaps matches TRBD1 (6 bases). Germline V CDR1 and CDR2: LGHNA, YSLEER. V gave up 1 base and J gave up 4 bases, with 10 bases separating them. This CDR3 has 15 amino acids. The CDR3: CASSQVWTDNEKLFF. CDR3 bases: TGCGCCAGCAGCCAAGTTTGGACAGATAATGAAAAACTGTTTTTT.

For the CDR3, the DNA is TGTGCCAGCTCACCCCGGGACGCAGAGACCCAGTACTTC. It encodes CASSPRDAETQYF. This chain links TRBV18 with TRBJ2-5; perhaps D is TRBD1 or TRBD2 (5 bases each). Germline V gene data show CDR1 as KGHSH and CDR2 as LQKENI. CDR3 length: 13 residues. V gave up 3 bases and J gave up 4 bases, with 9 bases separating them.